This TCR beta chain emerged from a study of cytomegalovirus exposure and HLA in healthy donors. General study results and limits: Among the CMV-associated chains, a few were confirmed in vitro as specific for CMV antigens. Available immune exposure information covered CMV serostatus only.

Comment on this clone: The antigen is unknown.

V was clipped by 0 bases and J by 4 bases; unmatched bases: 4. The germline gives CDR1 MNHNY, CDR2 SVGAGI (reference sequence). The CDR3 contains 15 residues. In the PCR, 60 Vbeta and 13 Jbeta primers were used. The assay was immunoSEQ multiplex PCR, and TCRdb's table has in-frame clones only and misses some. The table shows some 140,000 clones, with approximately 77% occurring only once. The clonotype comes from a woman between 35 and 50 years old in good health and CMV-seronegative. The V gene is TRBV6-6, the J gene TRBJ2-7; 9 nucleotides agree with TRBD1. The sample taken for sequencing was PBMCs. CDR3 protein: CASSYSRDRVYEQYF. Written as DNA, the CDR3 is TGTGCCAGCAGTTACTCTCGGGACAGGGTTTACGAGCAGTACTTC.